This TCR beta chain originates from a study of memory B cells and T cells in multiple sclerosis. TCRdb's table, derived via immunoSEQ multiplex PCR, lists solely in-frame clones and lacks some. The sample has 35,000 to 55,000 clones; about four fifths are singletons. Study-level findings and limits: Normalization was needed because clone-set size differences affected shared clonotype counts.

After stimulus-free culture, autoproliferating CFSE-dim and non-proliferating CFSE-high T cells were sequenced separately. Cultures began with fewer than 5.5x10^7 CFSE-labeled PBMCs, unstimulated for 7 days, with replicate wells pooled. CFSE at 0.4 to 0.6 uM labeled the PBMCs, which were then cultured unstimulated. The CDR3 loop spans 14 amino acids. In germline, CDR1 is MNHNS, CDR2 SASEGT. Trimming removed 8 bases from V and 3 bases from J; junction bases left unmatched: 6. As regards this clone: Its antigen is as yet unknown.

V and J are TRBV6-1 and TRBJ2-3; 9 nucleotides align to TRBD2. Material: PBMCs from blood kept in culture. This receptor was identified in a human donor with multiple sclerosis. Written as DNA, the CDR3 is TGTGCCAGCGGTCAGCGGGGGGTGACAGATACGCAGTATTTT. This translates into CASGQRGVTDTQYF.